This TCR beta chain derives from a study of cytomegalovirus exposure and HLA in healthy donors (dated by TCRdb to 2017 to 2019). About the investigation overall: An earlier analysis of roughly 630 of the donors reported 250 to 300 Gb of sequence data and some 100 million unique TCR beta sequences from about 179 million T cells. Rather than drawing on any new phenotypic data, the later analysis identified candidate immune exposures from TCR beta sequences and the way those sequences occurred across donors. Of the 300 to 450 genotyped donors, about 80% fell in the genetic ancestry cluster associated with self-reported Caucasian donors. An earlier analysis of 450 to 750 of the donors used high-throughput TCR beta sequencing to judge whether each TCR beta V gene segment behaved as functional or pseudogenic. All discovery cohort repertoires had been generated on a single sequencing platform. A later analysis re-examined previously published TCR beta repertoires from several hundred donors and added high-resolution HLA genotyping to investigate patterns of TCR occurrence. The study profiled the T cell repertoires of under 850 subjects by immunosequencing and related them to cytomegalovirus serostatus. Typing coverage varied by locus: roughly 629-630 donors for A, B, C, DRB1 and DQB1; roughly 520 for DQA1; nearly 610 for DPA1; more than 450 for DPB1. A separate validation cohort of 100 to 150 different subjects was used in addition to the roughly 670-subject first cohort. Across 398 genotyped donors of the cohort, an average of roughly 230,000 unique TCR beta nucleotide sequences per donor were sequenced, and 15% to 20% of those sequences were non-productive. The study was designed to test whether signatures of past pathogen exposure could be identified by cataloging public T cell receptors. Roughly five DR-DQ haplotypes were handled as single units for association and clustering, since linkage in the cohort was strong. HLA typing included class I and class II loci at four-digit resolution. Genome-wide SNP genotypes for about 65% of the 666 donors were used in a later genetic analysis, which treated that subset as a discovery cohort. Donor age, sex, ethnicity and CMV serostatus were collected together with the repertoire data. To predict cytomegalovirus infection status, the study combined high-throughput TCR immunosequencing, statistical association of individual TCRs with disease status, and machine learning. An early release covering over 500 HLA-typed donors comprised approximately 290 gigabases of sequencing data and tens of millions of unique TCR sequences. The research as a whole found: V-gene and J-gene trimming of TCR beta chains was associated with a missense DCLRE1C variant in a later genetic analysis, and the association was replicated in an independent cohort. A cluster of highly shared sequence variants was judged likely to represent a technical artifact of the sequencing pipeline. A later analysis found that TCR association rates varied across HLA loci, with DRB1 alleles showing the most associated TCRs and HLA-C alleles the fewest. The authors suggested that the approach could potentially be generalized to other disease states and immunological phenotypes. Compared with equally common non-associated chains, HLA-associated TCR beta chains in a later analysis were more clonally expanded and had lower generation probabilities. The only immune exposure information available for the cohort was CMV serostatus. The 87-base-pair reads could not distinguish some IMGT-functional V segments, including TRBV6-2 and TRBV6-3, so those segments were excluded. When HLA alleles, especially DR and DQ, strongly co-occurred, TCR associations were difficult to assign to individual alleles. Correlated functional status among segregating V segments might be attributable to linkage disequilibrium, but an unknown experimental factor could not be ruled out. Because counts were too low, under 20 rarely observed V segments, including chromosome 9 orphons, were left out of the earlier analysis of over 550 of the donors. Specific HLA alleles were associated with 16,951 TCR beta sequences at a false discovery rate of 0.05 in a later analysis. According to a later analysis, parvovirus B19, influenza, CMV and Epstein-Barr virus appeared linked to several top co-occurrence clusters. According to a later genetic analysis, donors in an Asian-associated ancestry cluster had fewer N-insertions in productive TCRs than the approximately 700-donor mean. In a later analysis, most CMV-associated TCR beta chains were found to appear HLA-restricted, with HLA associations seemingly driven largely by CMV exposure. The presence/absence analyses assumed that sequencing depth was roughly uniform across donors, and that assumption may not be true. Because some donors lacked HLA typing at each locus, the association tests relied only on the typed subset. In vitro tests confirmed that a few of the cytomegalovirus-associated TCR beta chains recognize cytomegalovirus antigens. In the study, approximately 160 TCR beta chains were listed as associated with cytomegalovirus. A further reported finding was that TCR beta sequences accurately predicted the HLA-A and HLA-B alleles for most subjects in the first cohort. Most TCR sequences were observed very rarely across donors, whereas some public TCRs were present in many individuals. Only TCR beta chains were sequenced in this cohort, and the absence of alpha or paired-chain data limited detectable features. An earlier analysis of around 600 of the donors showed that most TCR beta V segments appeared in productive rearrangements either about 90% or about 30% of the time, which broadly matched IMGT annotations. The classifier was reported to diagnose cytomegalovirus status with high specificity and sensitivity in both the original and validation cohorts.

The library was prepared using the immunoSEQ multiplex PCR assay. A mixture of 60 forward primers for TCR Vbeta segments and 13 reverse primers for TCR Jbeta segments was used in the multiplex PCR. The CDR3 region of rearranged TCR beta genes was amplified from genomic DNA by a multiplex PCR assay. The amplified TCR beta libraries were sequenced on the Illumina HiSeq System as 87-base-pair reads. In the authors' own workflow: Across the 700 or so repertoires, a later analysis counted about 81 million unique TCR beta chains, 9.5 million to 13 million of which were shared by at least two donors. To remove PCR and sequencing errors, raw reads were error-corrected and collapsed into unique sequences using a nearest-neighbor algorithm that merged closely related sequences. Alignment of CDR3 sequences to IMGT reference sequences was used to assign V, D and J gene segments. Each retained sequence needed at least a six-nucleotide match to both a V gene segment and a J gene segment. A rearrangement counted as productive if the CDR3 had no stop codons and remained in frame with V and J, and every other rearrangement counted as non-productive. CDR3 was defined according to IMGT convention as the region running from the second conserved V-encoded cysteine to the conserved J-encoded phenylalanine. The earlier analysis of some 580 of the donors excluded any sequence lacking an unambiguous match to a single V gene segment. In an earlier analysis of a few hundred of the donors, V segments were called functional above 56.7% productive rearrangements and were called segregating when the between-donor standard deviation exceeded 5%. To diagnose cytomegalovirus status from the catalog of TCR beta chain sequences, a statistical classification framework was built. In a later analysis, TCR nucleotide sequences were compared against IMGT/GENE-DB human TR gene sequences so that V and J genes could be assigned. Using the TCRdist pipeline, a later analysis assigned CDR3 sequences along with most-parsimonious VDJ recombination scenarios. In a later analysis, every TCR beta chain was defined by the combination of its CDR3 amino acid sequence and its V-gene family, and reads without a unique V-gene family were dropped. As a way to deal with suspected cross-contamination and a sequencing artifact, a later analysis dropped hundreds of nucleotide sequences that were highly shared and had low generation probability. For each public chain, a later analysis derived a clonal expansion index from normalized ranks of inferred template counts within each repertoire. In a later analysis, generation probabilities were computed with a VDJ recombination model fitted to out-of-frame rearrangements, and the resulting probabilities were checked against IGoR. Hypergeometric tests were used in a later analysis to score TCR-TCR, TCR-HLA and TCR-CMV co-occurrence, with a repertoire-size bias correction applied to the TCR pairs. To estimate false discovery rates, a later analysis permuted the HLA or CMV assignments 20 times. A later analysis grouped co-occurring TCRs with DBSCAN, adding TCRdist sequence similarity when clustering within HLA-allele-positive subsets. Repertoires with fewer than 30,000 or more than 120,000 public chains were left out of co-occurrence clustering, as were five repertoires with anomalous nucleotide sharing. Sourced from immuneACCESS, this table was stored by TCRdb with only in-frame sequences that have V and J called. A share of the clones is absent; for the studies checked, an unresolved V gene accounts for under half, and the remainder has no known explanation. The V and J calls and clone size are taken from that table; D and trimming were inferred from the DNA. Here the sample has a few hundred thousand clones; about 86% occur a single time. Roughly 7.4% of the sample goes to the ten largest clones.

V drops 7 bases and J drops 1 base, leaving 10 bases in between. The CDR3 goes from the cysteine to the phenylalanine over 13 residues. Only the CDR3 region is kept as DNA, spanning 39 bases read in frame from base 1. The germline V gene encodes CDR1 SEHNR and CDR2 FQNEAQ (reference sequence). The cohort was made up of approximately 700 healthy bone marrow donors. All cohort members were sampled while nominally healthy, although unrecorded immune exposures were likely present. The donor was CMV seropositive and belonged to the group of 250 to 300 seropositive cohort members. Every donor gave a peripheral blood sample, and the peripheral blood mononuclear cells from that sample were used for TCR beta sequencing. Genomic DNA extraction from the blood cell samples was performed with the Qiagen DNeasy Blood Extraction Kit. A remark on this clone: The specificity of this receptor is unknown. No much larger clone is present one base from it, and per-base qualities are unavailable.

The chain uses TRBV7-9 and TRBJ2-5, with no D gene named confidently. This TCR was sampled from a woman aged 60 to 75 in good health and CMV-seropositive. Sequenced sample: PBMCs. The CDR3 region reads CASIPEIQETQYF. In nucleotides, the sequence is TGTGCCAGCATCCCGGAGATCCAAGAGACCCAGTACTTC. Supplemented by the reference TRBV7-9 and TRBJ2-5 proteins around the CDR3, the complete variable domain is DTGVSQNPRHKITKRGQNVTFRCDPISEHNRLYWYRQTLGQGPEFLTYFQNEAQLEKSRLLSDRFSAERPKGSFSTLEIQRTEQGDSAMYLCASIPEIQETQYFGPGTRLLVL.